This TCR beta chain was sequenced for a study of response to subunit inactivated influenza vaccine. Study conclusions and caveats: The study's authors posited that every seasonal influenza vaccination enlists few new T cells.

Looked up from germline, CDR1 is SGHRS and CDR2 is YFSETQ. The CDR3 covers 17 residues. V lost 5 bases to trimming and J lost 9 bases; unmatched junction nucleotides: 19. As regards this clonotype: Its antigen is unknown.

TCRdb reprocessed the RT-PCR reads via MiXCR and lists one record per CDR3 protein. Found here are about 830,000 distinct CDR3 sequences, around a sixth of them singletons; the top ten hold roughly 11%. Sequenced material: PBMCs from blood, taken around 5 days after vaccination. The chain uses TRBV5-1 and TRBJ2-1; 8 bases match TRBD2. The sequence came from a man aged 50 to 60 who received an inactivated influenza vaccine. The CDR3 coding sequence is TGCGCCAGCAGTTCCGGGCGGGGGAGCGGGAGTTTCTTTGAGCAGTTCTTC. As protein: CASSSGRGSGSFFEQFF.